This entry is about one T cell receptor beta chain. Its antigen is as yet unknown. The data originate from a study of blood T cells in healthy people across ages. On the study more broadly: Template switching picked up about one barcoded beta molecule for each two T cells.

Next came a second PCR, run for about 7 to 12 cycles, which used a sample-barcoded 5' primer along with a J-beta primer mix. MiXCR, run by TCRdb on the 5' RACE reads, gives a single entry per CDR3 protein. The sample shows 1.2 million to 1.5 million distinct CDR3 sequences, 45% to 70% of them seen only once. Isolated PBMCs totaled at least 7 million in each sample. Germline CDR1 and CDR2: LGHNA and YSLEER. Deletions cut 4 bases from V and 7 bases from J, with 14 bases between. This CDR3 contains 13 residues. Whole-study findings and limits: Higher diversity and more naive CD4+ cells were features of long-lived donors, compared to aged donors.

The sequenced sample consisted of blood. This clonotype originated in a man between 18 and 35 years old in good health. The chain recombines TRBV4-3 with TRBJ2-7; the D call may be TRBD1 or TRBD2 (5 bases each). The CDR3 region is CASSPAGDLEQYF. As DNA, the CDR3 is TGCGCCAGCAGCCCTGCCGGGGACCTGGAGCAGTACTTC.